Each of the 5 T cell receptor beta chains below was sequenced from the same sample in a study of blood T cell repertoires in COVID-19. Produced via immunoSEQ multiplex PCR; TCRdb's table is partial and in-frame only. There are about 150,000 clones in the sample; around 89% occur only once, and approximately 3% lies in the top ten. The sample was peripheral blood. These receptors were taken from a woman aged 60-75 years with active COVID-19.

This clone was detected only once. The V call is TRBV18, the J call TRBJ1-4; 9 nucleotides match TRBD1. The CDR3 is 15 residues long. Germline lookup yields CDR1 KGHSH and CDR2 LQKENI. Germline trimming cut 1 base from V and 7 bases from J; bases unmatched to any gene: 4. CDR3 residues: CASSPLGQGVEKLFF. The CDR3 DNA is TGTGCCAGCTCACCACTGGGACAGGGAGTTGAAAAACTGTTTTTT.

The chain combines TRBV2 with TRBJ2-2, with no clear D. Looked up from germline, CDR1 is SNHLY and CDR2 is FYNNEI. This CDR3 has 13 residues. Deletions cut 10 bases from V and 6 bases from J, with 15 bases between. The CDR3 DNA follows: TGTGCCACCGCGGTTCCGATCCCCGGGGAGCTGTTTTTT. Its protein product is CATAVPIPGELFF.

V is TRBV5-1 and J is TRBJ2-3, with TRBD2 matching 9 bases. J gave up 4 bases and V 3 bases, and 6 bases lay outside the gene matches. The length of the CDR3 is 15 residues. Germline CDR1 and CDR2: SGHRS and YFSETQ. CDR3 loop: CASSYTSGFADTQYF. CDR3 in DNA: TGCGCCAGCAGCTATACTAGCGGGTTTGCAGATACGCAGTATTTT.

This clone was seen a single time. V usage is TRBV28 and J usage is TRBJ1-5, with TRBD1 matching 7 bases. Germline V CDR1 and CDR2: MDHEN, SYDVKM. There are 19 residues in the CDR3. After removal of 5 bases from V and 5 bases from J, the junction contained 21 bases not matched to a gene. CDR3 sequence reads: CASSRWGWTGTEEDQPQHF. The CDR3 region has the DNA TGTGCCAGCAGTCGTTGGGGATGGACCGGGACAGAGGAAGATCAGCCCCAGCATTTT.

The chain uses TRBV7-2 and TRBJ2-1; D may be TRBD2 (7 bases). The V end lost 6 bases, the J end lost 7 bases, and 19 bases lay between the germline ends. The CDR3 runs to 15 residues. The germline gives CDR1 SGHTA, CDR2 FQGNSA. This chain's CDR3 is CASSFSRGGRNEQFF. The CDR3 DNA follows: TGTGCCAGCAGTTTTAGTAGGGGGGGCCGGAATGAGCAGTTCTTC.